This record concerns one TCR beta chain sequence. Its specificity is not known. With 6 bases clipped from V and 8 bases from J, the junction kept 14 bases outside the gene matches. The CDR3 runs 15 residues. Germline V lookup: CDR1 SGDLS, CDR2 YYNGEE. Healthy people donating bone marrow made up the donors. The sample comes from a study of cytomegalovirus exposure and HLA in healthy donors. Study observations and caveats: A later analysis linked a missense variant in DCLRE1C to the trimming of TCR beta V and J genes.

Primers: 60 Vbeta forward and 13 Jbeta reverse. Generated by immunoSEQ multiplex PCR, the TCRdb table keeps only in-frame clones and is missing some. The profile covers approximately 130,000 clones, with around 75% appearing a single time and approximately 3.1% taken by the ten largest. Sequences were obtained from PBMCs. The sequence was collected from a young man in good health and CMV-seronegative. The genes are TRBV9 and TRBJ1-2; 9 nucleotides line up with TRBD1. The CDR3 nucleotides read TGTGCCAGCACCAAGGACAGGGGATTGTGGAGCGGCTACACCTTC. Its protein is CASTKDRGLWSGYTF.